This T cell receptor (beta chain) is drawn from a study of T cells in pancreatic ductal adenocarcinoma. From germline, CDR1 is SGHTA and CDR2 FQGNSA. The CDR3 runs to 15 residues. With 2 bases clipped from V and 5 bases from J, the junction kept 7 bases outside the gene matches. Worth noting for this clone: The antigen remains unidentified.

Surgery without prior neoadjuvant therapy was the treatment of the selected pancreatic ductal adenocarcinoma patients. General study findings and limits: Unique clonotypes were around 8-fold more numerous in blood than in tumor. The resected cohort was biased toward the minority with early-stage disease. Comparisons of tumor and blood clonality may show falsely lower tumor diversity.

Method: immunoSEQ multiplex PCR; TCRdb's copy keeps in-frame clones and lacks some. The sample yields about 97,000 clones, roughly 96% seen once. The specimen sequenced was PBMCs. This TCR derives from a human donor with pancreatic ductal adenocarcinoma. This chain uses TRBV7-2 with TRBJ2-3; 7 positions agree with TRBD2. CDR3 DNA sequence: TGTGCCAGCAGCTTAAGCGGGACCTTGGTAGATACGCAGTATTTT. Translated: CASSLSGTLVDTQYF.